This passage covers 26 T cell receptor beta chains from one sample sequenced in a study of blood T cell repertoires in COVID-19. Clones were read by immunoSEQ multiplex PCR, and TCRdb kept only the in-frame ones, dropping some. The sample includes a few hundred thousand clones, about 90% seen only once; the top ten take 1.5% to 2%. Material for sequencing was peripheral blood. Receptor source: a woman under 40 with COVID-19, enrolled during active disease.

The chain recombines TRBV6-5 with TRBJ1-6; D gene ambiguous. The CDR3 contains 15 residues. Germline CDR1 and CDR2: MNHEY and SVGAGI. V was clipped by 0 bases and J by 10 bases, with 13 bases between them. In nucleotides, the CDR3 is TGTGCCAGCAGTTACTCAGTAGCTGCTGGGTCACCCCTCCACTTT. Its protein product is CASSYSVAAGSPLHF.

This clone came up a few times. The chain has TRBV7-2 and TRBJ1-6, with D unresolved. This CDR3 has 19 amino acids. With 0 bases removed from V and 0 bases from J, the gap between germline ends came to 15 bases. The germline V gene has CDR1 SGHTA and CDR2 FQGNSA. Here the CDR3 DNA reads TGTGCCAGCAGCTTAGCGGCAGGAGGCGCCGCCTCCTATAATTCACCCCTCCACTTT. It yields the protein CASSLAAGGAASYNSPLHF. The full variable domain, rest sourced from reference TRBV7-2 and TRBJ1-6, is GAGVSQSPSNKVTEKGKDVELRCDPISGHTALYWYRQSLGQGLEFLIYFQGNSAPDKSGLPSDRFSAERTGGSVSTLTIQRTQQEDSAVYLCASSLAAGGAASYNSPLHFGNGTRLTVT.

The chain is built from TRBV7-6 and TRBJ2-1; D is perhaps TRBD2 (6 bases). The germline CDR1 and CDR2 sequences are SGHVS and FNYEAQ. This CDR3 has 16 residues. V lost 4 bases and J lost 1, with 14 bases in between. The CDR3 nucleotides are TGTGCCAGCAGCTCTATGGCGGGGTTTTCCTACAATGAGCAGTTCTTC. It specifies CASSSMAGFSYNEQFF.

The chain links TRBV7-8 to TRBJ1-5; TRBD1 agrees at 8 bases. From germline, CDR1 is SGHVS and CDR2 FQNEAQ. This CDR3 region has 14 residues. After removal of 5 bases from V and 6 bases from J, the junction contained 6 bases not matched to a gene. In DNA form, the CDR3 reads TGTGCCAGCAGCCCCGGACAGGGAGGTCAGCCCCAGCATTTT. Its protein is CASSPGQGGQPQHF. Based on the CDR3 plus reference TRBV7-8 and TRBJ1-5, the full variable domain is GAGVSQSPRYKVAKRGQDVALRCDPISGHVSLFWYQQALGQGPEFLTYFQNEAQLDKSGLPSDRFFAERPEGSVSTLKIQRTQQEDSAVYLCASSPGQGGQPQHFGDGTRLSIL.

Turning to this clone: The identical CDR3 is also encoded by other nucleotide sequences in the sample. The chain has TRBV12-3 or TRBV12-4 and TRBJ1-5; D unresolved. The CDR3 covers 13 residues. V gave up 5 bases and J gave up 2 bases, with 7 bases separating them. CDR3 sequence: CASSRQGNQPQHF. CDR3 nucleotide sequence: TGTGCCAGCAGTCGGCAGGGCAATCAGCCCCAGCATTTT.

V is TRBV6-5 and J is TRBJ1-4; 10 bases agree with TRBD1. The V and J ends lost 7 bases and 6 bases, in that order; junction bases with no gene match: 8. Germline-derived CDR1 and CDR2 are MNHEY and SVGAGI. The CDR3 covers 15 residues. The CDR3 DNA reads TGTGCCAGCAACACAGCGGGACAGGGGTATGAAAAACTGTTTTTT. This encodes CASNTAGQGYEKLFF.

The chain recombines TRBV2 with TRBJ1-6; D might be TRBD1 (5 bases). The CDR3 contains 14 residues. Germline V gene data show CDR1 as SNHLY and CDR2 as FYNNEI. V dropped 7 bases and J dropped 14 bases, with 21 bases sitting between them. CDR3 region: CASNVGGGRNTLHF. The CDR3 DNA is TGTGCCAGCAATGTGGGGGGTGGTCGGAACACCCTCCACTTT.

The CDR3 nucleotides are TGCGCCAGCCGCGGCACTAGCGCGAGCACAGATACGCAGTATTTT. Translating gives CASRGTSASTDTQYF. The rearrangement links TRBV10-2 to TRBJ2-3; 7 bases fit TRBD2. V shed 8 bases and J 0 bases; nucleotides not matched to a gene: 8. The CDR3 is 15 amino acids. Germline V gene lookup returns CDR1 WSHSY and CDR2 SAAADI.

The rearrangement links TRBV14 to TRBJ2-2; TRBD2 might be the D (5 bases). The CDR3 covers 15 residues. V was clipped by 4 bases and J by 1 base, with 10 bases between them. Germline-derived CDR1 and CDR2 are SGHDN and FVKESK. The CDR3 coding sequence is TGTGCCAGCAGCCTTGCCGGGAAGAACACCGGGGAGCTGTTTTTT. Its protein is CASSLAGKNTGELFF.

The chain couples TRBV10-3 to TRBJ1-6; 10 bases map to TRBD1. The CDR3 runs 15 residues. Per germline, CDR1 ENHRY and CDR2 SYGVKD. V gave up 6 bases and J gave up 7 bases; unmatched junction bases: 6. CDR3 coding DNA: TGTGCCATCAGACCGGGACAGGGGTTAAATTCACCCCTCCACTTT. This sequence encodes CAIRPGQGLNSPLHF.

The genes are TRBV14 and TRBJ2-5, with 7 bases aligning to TRBD2. This CDR3 is built from 15 residues. Germline CDR1 SGHDN, CDR2 FVKESK. V was pared by 0 bases and J by 3 bases, with 4 bases of the junction left unmatched. CDR3 amino acids: CASSQEGSGEETQYF. The DNA of the CDR3 is TGTGCCAGCAGCCAAGAAGGGAGCGGGGAAGAGACCCAGTACTTC.

The genes are TRBV28 and TRBJ2-7; 7 bases map to TRBD2. V lost 3 bases and J lost 2; bases outside the gene matches: 4. The length of the CDR3 is 14 residues. CDR1 is MDHEN and CDR2 is SYDVKM in the germline V gene. The CDR3 sequence: CASSFGGSAYEQYV. The DNA for the CDR3 is TGTGCCAGCAGTTTCGGGGGGTCCGCCTACGAGCAGTACGTC.

The CDR3 protein is CASSMGQVANEKLFF. The CDR3 nucleotides read TGTGCCAGTAGTATGGGACAGGTAGCTAATGAAAAACTGTTTTTT. The gene calls are TRBV19 and TRBJ1-4; TRBD1 agrees at 8 bases. Germline CDR1 reads LNHDA; CDR2 reads SQIVND (reference sequence). The CDR3 has 15 residues. Trimming at V came to 3 bases and at J to 3 bases, leaving 3 bases not matched to a gene.

This clone has just a few counts. This chain links TRBV2 with TRBJ2-1; D is perhaps TRBD1 (5 bases). Trimming shortened V by 6 bases and J by 2 bases, and 8 bases separated the two germline ends. CDR1 is SNHLY, CDR2 FYNNEI, per germline. This CDR3 is built from 13 residues. The DNA of the CDR3 is TGTGCCAGCAGGGACACCGCCTACAATGAGCAGTTCTTC. Translated: CASRDTAYNEQFF.

This chain connects TRBV27 to TRBJ2-1; the D is unclear. Trimming cost V 3 bases and J 3 bases, with 12 bases left between them. From germline, CDR1 is MNHEY and CDR2 SMNVEV (reference sequence). The CDR3 has 15 residues. This CDR3 is CASSLTPMDYNEQFF. The CDR3 DNA reads TGTGCCAGCAGTTTGACACCCATGGACTACAATGAGCAGTTCTTC.

This clone was picked up one time. V gene TRBV5-1 combines with J gene TRBJ1-2; 11 bases match TRBD1. The germline CDR1 and CDR2 sequences are SGHRS and YFSETQ. Unmatched junction bases numbered 6, after V lost 3 bases and J lost 2 bases. The CDR3 is 16 residues long. The CDR3 DNA follows: TGCGCCAGCAGCTACGGGACAGGGGGAGGAAACTATGGCTACACCTTC. Protein sequence: CASSYGTGGGNYGYTF.

This clone is a singleton in its sample. The V call is TRBV6-6, the J call TRBJ2-3; tentatively, D is TRBD2 (6 bases). Germline V gene lookup returns CDR1 MNHNY and CDR2 SVGAGI (reference sequence). Trimming left V 7 bases short and J 4 bases short, with 18 bases between. The CDR3 length is 15 residues. This chain's CDR3 is CASNRAGRFPDTQYF. CDR3 in DNA: TGTGCCAGCAACCGAGCGGGCAGGTTTCCAGATACGCAGTATTTT.

V usage is TRBV24-1 and J usage is TRBJ1-1; D is ambiguous. From germline, CDR1 is KGHDR and CDR2 SFDVKD. V dropped 7 bases and J dropped 2 bases, with 10 bases sitting between them. This CDR3 contains 13 residues. The CDR3 spells CATSPRENTEAFF. As DNA, the CDR3 is TGTGCCACCAGCCCCCGGGAAAACACTGAAGCTTTCTTT.

The chain uses TRBV15 and TRBJ2-7, with 9 bases aligning to TRBD1. V shed 0 bases, J shed 4 bases, and the junction held 16 bases outside the gene matches. Germline CDR1 LNHNV, CDR2 YYDKDF (reference sequence). The CDR3 has 19 amino acids. CDR3 in amino acids: CATSRDFEEKGTGLYEQYV. The CDR3 DNA reads TGTGCCACCAGCAGAGATTTTGAGGAAAAGGGGACAGGGCTATACGAGCAGTACGTC.

The genes are TRBV6-4 and TRBJ2-1, with 11 bases that match TRBD2. The CDR3 is 16 residues long. V shed 4 bases and J 10 bases; nucleotides not matched to a gene: 12. Germline V lookup: CDR1 MRHNA, CDR2 SNTAGT. CDR3 nucleotide sequence: TGTGCCAGCAGTGTTTTGGGACTAGCGGATGCTGGAGAGCAGTTCTTC. Its protein product is CASSVLGLADAGEQFF.

The chain carries TRBV28 and TRBJ1-4; D remains ambiguous. This CDR3 contains 16 residues. Germline CDR1 and CDR2: MDHEN and SYDVKM. V was pared by 3 bases and J by 6 bases, with 17 bases between. In DNA form, the CDR3 reads TGTGCCAGCAGTTTTCTTCAAGGGAGTGGGGATGAAAAACTGTTTTTT. It codes for CASSFLQGSGDEKLFF. The whole variable domain, remainder taken from reference TRBV28 and TRBJ1-4, is DVKVTQSSRYLVKRTGEKVFLECVQDMDHENMFWYRQDPGLGLRLIYFSYDVKMKEKGDIPEGYSVSREKKERFSLILESASTNQTSMYLCASSFLQGSGDEKLFFGSGTQLSVL.

This chain's CDR3 is CASSSLQGAGEQYV. In DNA, the CDR3 is TGTGCCAGCAGCTCCCTACAGGGGGCGGGAGAGCAGTACGTC. V usage is TRBV13 and J usage is TRBJ2-7, with 9 bases identical to TRBD1. The CDR3 covers 14 residues. Per germline, CDR1 PRHDT and CDR2 FYEKMQ (reference sequence). V lost 4 bases and J lost 7; bases outside the gene matches: 8.

The sample holds one count of this clone. The chain uses TRBV7-2 and TRBJ1-4, with D hard to call. Germline loops: CDR1 SGHTA, CDR2 FQGNSA. V dropped 5 bases and J dropped 2 bases, with 12 bases sitting between them. This CDR3 region has 15 residues. The CDR3 region is CASSPAAPTNEKLFF. Written as DNA, the CDR3 is TGTGCCAGCAGCCCGGCGGCCCCCACTAATGAAAAACTGTTTTTT.

The chain links TRBV7-3 to TRBJ1-6, with 7 bases aligning to TRBD1. The CDR3 is made up of 15 amino acids. Trimming took 0 bases from V and 7 from J; bases not matched to a gene: 3. The germline gives CDR1 SGHTA, CDR2 FQGTGA. The CDR3 sequence: CASSLTAGGNSPLHF. As DNA, the CDR3 is TGTGCCAGCAGCTTAACGGCAGGGGGGAATTCACCCCTCCACTTT.

This clone was detected many times. The chain employs TRBV19 and TRBJ1-1, with D possibly TRBD1 on 5 matching bases. The germline V gene encodes CDR1 LNHDA and CDR2 SQIVND (reference sequence). The ends were cut back, 5 bases at V and 1 base at J, with 8 bases in the middle. This CDR3 is 13 amino acids long. The CDR3 DNA sequence: TGTGCCAGTAGTCTCACAGGGAACACTGAAGCTTTCTTT. Protein: CASSLTGNTEAFF.

The V gene is TRBV2, the J gene TRBJ2-3; TRBD2 agrees at 7 bases. This CDR3 is 15 amino acids long. The V and J ends lost 2 bases and 3 bases, in that order; junction bases with no gene match: 5. Germline lookup yields CDR1 SNHLY and CDR2 FYNNEI. The CDR3 bases are TGTGCCAGCAGTGAAATGGGCGGGGGAACAGATACGCAGTATTTT. Protein sequence: CASSEMGGGTDTQYF.